This T cell receptor beta chain was sequenced during a study of T cell repertoires in cytomegalovirus infection. Across the study: Well-studied HLA-B-restricted epitopes and recently identified HLA-C-restricted epitopes of CMV were both used in the study.

This clonotype was seen ten or more times. Its specificity is unknown. Germline V gene sequence: CDR1 MNHEY, CDR2 SMNVEV (reference sequence). The CDR3 extends over 13 amino acids. Trimming stripped 0 bases from V and 4 bases from J, with 6 bases between. TCRdb ran MiXCR on the reads and lists one entry per CDR3 protein. Here the sample spans approximately 120,000 distinct CDR3 sequences, roughly 30% being singletons. This rearrangement joins TRBV27 to TRBJ1-1; D is ambiguous. The material sequenced was CD8+ T cells from cultured PBMCs, taken from culture after CMV antigen stimulation. The clonotype originates from a human donor in good health (CMV status not recorded). Some clones in this sample may be carry-over from other donors' samples. The DNA of the CDR3 is TGTGCCAGCAGTTTATCGGGTGCCACTGAAGCTTTCTTT. Translation gives CASSLSGATEAFF.